The 5 T cell receptor beta chains listed next were all sequenced from one sample in a study of T cells in Graves' hyperthyroidism and ophthalmopathy. Amplification of TCR beta CDR3 regions used RNA as the template. The study used the HTBI primer set for a first-round RT-PCR of the TCR CDR3. TCRdb fed the multiplex PCR reads into MiXCR, producing one record per CDR3 protein. The table records about 600,000 distinct CDR3 sequences, 14% of them present only once. The sample was blood. The receptors were sampled from a woman aged 18-35 years with Graves' ophthalmopathy.

This clonotype appeared many times. The chain uses TRBV6-1 and TRBJ2-1; TRBD2 agrees at 10 bases. Unmatched junction bases numbered 10, after V lost 6 bases and J lost 2 bases. The CDR3 length is 17 residues. Germline V gene lookup returns CDR1 MNHNS and CDR2 SASEGT. CDR3 amino acids: CASRTGWSGRAYNEQFF. The CDR3 coding sequence is TGTGCCAGCAGAACGGGTTGGAGCGGGAGGGCCTACAATGAGCAGTTCTTC.

This clonotype was recorded at least ten times. The chain has TRBV28 and TRBJ2-1; 7 bases fit TRBD1. V shed 5 bases and J 5 bases; nucleotides not matched to a gene: 6. CDR3 length: 14 residues. Germline CDR1 is MDHEN and CDR2 is SYDVKM. CDR3 residues: CASSLDRPHNEQFF. The CDR3, as DNA: TGTGCCAGCAGTCTGGACAGGCCCCACAATGAGCAGTTCTTC.

The chain has TRBV10-3 and TRBJ1-1; the match to TRBD1 covers 7 bases. After removal of 11 bases from V and 3 bases from J, the junction contained 21 bases not matched to a gene. CDR3 length: 17 residues. Germline CDR1 is ENHRY and CDR2 is SYGVKD. Here the CDR3 reads CAGTGFQTGSADTEAFF. CDR3 DNA sequence: TGTGCCGGCACCGGGTTCCAGACAGGGAGCGCTGACACTGAAGCTTTCTTT.

Many counts were recorded for this clonotype. This chain links TRBV7-9 with TRBJ1-1; a weak D match, TRBD1 (6 bases). Trimming cost V 2 bases and J 7 bases, with 17 bases left between them. The CDR3 extends over 15 amino acids. Germline V gene data show CDR1 as SEHNR and CDR2 as FQNEAQ (reference sequence). The CDR3 reads CASSLFGGQGSEAFF. As DNA, the CDR3 is TGTGCCAGCAGCTTATTTGGGGGGCAGGGCAGTGAAGCTTTCTTT. Based on the CDR3 plus reference TRBV7-9 and TRBJ1-1, the full variable domain is DTGVSQNPRHKITKRGQNVTFRCDPISEHNRLYWYRQTLGQGPEFLTYFQNEAQLEKSRLLSDRFSAERPKGSFSTLEIQRTEQGDSAMYLCASSLFGGQGSEAFFGQGTRLTVV.

This clonotype was counted at least ten times. V gene TRBV30 combines with J gene TRBJ2-5; D call uncertain. V lost 0 bases to trimming and J lost 1 base, with 3 bases between them. The CDR3 totals 12 residues. CDR1 is GTSNPN, CDR2 SVGIG, per germline (reference sequence). CDR3 coding DNA: TGTGCCTGGAGTGTAAGCCAAGAGACCCAGTACTTC. Translating it yields CAWSVSQETQYF.